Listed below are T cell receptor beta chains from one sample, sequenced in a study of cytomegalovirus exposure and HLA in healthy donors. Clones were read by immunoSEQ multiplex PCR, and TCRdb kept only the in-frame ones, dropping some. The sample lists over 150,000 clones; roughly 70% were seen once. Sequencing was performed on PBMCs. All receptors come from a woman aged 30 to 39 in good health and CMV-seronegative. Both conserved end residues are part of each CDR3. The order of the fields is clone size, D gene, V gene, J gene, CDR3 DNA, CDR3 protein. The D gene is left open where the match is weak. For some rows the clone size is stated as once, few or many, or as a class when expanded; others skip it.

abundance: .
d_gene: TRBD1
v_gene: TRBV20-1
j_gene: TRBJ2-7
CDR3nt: TGCAGTGCCCGACAGGGAAACGAGCAGTACTTC
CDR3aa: CSARQGNEQYF

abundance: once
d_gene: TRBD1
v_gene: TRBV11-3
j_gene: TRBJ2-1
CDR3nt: TGTGCCAGCAGCCAAGGACAGGGGGCATATGAGCAGTTCTTC
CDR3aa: CASSQGQGAYEQFF

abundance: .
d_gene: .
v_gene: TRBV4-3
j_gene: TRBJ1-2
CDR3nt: TGCGCCAGCAGCCAAGACAGATCCTATGGCTACACCTTC
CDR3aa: CASSQDRSYGYTF

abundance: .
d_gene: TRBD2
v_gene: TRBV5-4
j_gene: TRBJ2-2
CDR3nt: TGTGCCAGCAGCTTTACTAGCGGGAGTTTCACCGGGGAGCTGTTTTTT
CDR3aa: CASSFTSGSFTGELFF

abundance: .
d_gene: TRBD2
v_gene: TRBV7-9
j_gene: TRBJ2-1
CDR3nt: TGTGCCAGCAGCTTAGAGGGACTAGCGGCCGAGCAGTTCTTC
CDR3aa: CASSLEGLAAEQFF

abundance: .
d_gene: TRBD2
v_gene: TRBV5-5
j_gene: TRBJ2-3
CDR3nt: TGTGCCAGCAGCCGGACTAGCGGGAGGTCGACAGATACGCAGTATTTT
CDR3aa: CASSRTSGRSTDTQYF

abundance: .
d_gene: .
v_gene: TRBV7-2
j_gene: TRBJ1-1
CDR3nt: TGTGCCAGCAGCTTAATAGGGAGTGAAGAGGCTTTCTTT
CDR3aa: CASSLIGSEEAFF

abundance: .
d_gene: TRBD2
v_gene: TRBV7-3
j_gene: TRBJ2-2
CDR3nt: TGTGCCAGCAGCTTAGCTAGCGGGACCGGGGAGCTGTTTTTT
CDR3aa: CASSLASGTGELFF

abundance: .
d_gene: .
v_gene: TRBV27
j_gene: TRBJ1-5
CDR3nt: TGTGCCAGCAGTCCCTTGGGGCAGGGCGGAGGGCAGCCCCAGCATTTT
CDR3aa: CASSPLGQGGGQPQHF

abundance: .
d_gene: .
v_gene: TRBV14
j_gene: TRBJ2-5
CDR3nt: TGTGCCAGCAGTGCCGGGACTTTACAAGAGACCCAGTACTTC
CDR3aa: CASSAGTLQETQYF

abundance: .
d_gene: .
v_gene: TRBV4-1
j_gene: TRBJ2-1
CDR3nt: TGCGCCAGCAGCCATAACAGGGATTTTGATGAGCAGTTCTTC
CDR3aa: CASSHNRDFDEQFF

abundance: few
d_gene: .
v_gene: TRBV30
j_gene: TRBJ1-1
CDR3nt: TGTGCCTGGAGCACAGGGTTGAACACTGAAGCTTTCTTT
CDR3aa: CAWSTGLNTEAFF

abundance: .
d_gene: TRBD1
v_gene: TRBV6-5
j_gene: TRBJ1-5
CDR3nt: TGTGCCAGCAGCCTTACAGGGGGCAATCAGCCCCAGCATTTT
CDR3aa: CASSLTGGNQPQHF

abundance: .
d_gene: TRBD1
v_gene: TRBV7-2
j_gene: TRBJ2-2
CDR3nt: TGTGCCAGCAGCCCCCGGACAGGGATGAACACCGGGGAGCTGTTTTTT
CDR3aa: CASSPRTGMNTGELFF

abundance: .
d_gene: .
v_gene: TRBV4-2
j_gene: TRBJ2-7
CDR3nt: TGTGCCAGCAGCCAAGAGAGGGGACTCTACGAGCAGTACTTC
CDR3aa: CASSQERGLYEQYF

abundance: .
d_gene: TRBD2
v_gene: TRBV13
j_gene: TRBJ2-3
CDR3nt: TGTGCCAGCAGCCAACGGGCTAGCGGCCACACAGATACGCAGTATTTT
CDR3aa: CASSQRASGHTDTQYF

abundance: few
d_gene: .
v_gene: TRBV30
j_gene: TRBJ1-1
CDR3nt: TGTGCCTGGAGCGACCCCCGACAGGCGCGCATGAACACTGAAGCTTTCTTT
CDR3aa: CAWSDPRQARMNTEAFF

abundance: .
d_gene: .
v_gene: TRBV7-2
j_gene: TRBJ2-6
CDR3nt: TGTGCCAGCTGGGAGGGGGACGGGGCCAACGTCCTGACTTTC
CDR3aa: CASWEGDGANVLTF

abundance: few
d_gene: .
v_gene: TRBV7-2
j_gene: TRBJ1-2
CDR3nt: TGTGCCAGCAGCTTACTGGGAGACTATGGCTACACCTTC
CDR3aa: CASSLLGDYGYTF

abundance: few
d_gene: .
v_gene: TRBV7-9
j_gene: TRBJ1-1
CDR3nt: TGTGCCAGCAGCACCAACATAAAAGCTTTCTTT
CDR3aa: CASSTNIKAFF

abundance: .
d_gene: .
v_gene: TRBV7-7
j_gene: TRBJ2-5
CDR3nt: TGTGCTAGCAGCAGCCATAGAGGAGGTCAAGAGACCCAGTACTTC
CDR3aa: CASSSHRGGQETQYF

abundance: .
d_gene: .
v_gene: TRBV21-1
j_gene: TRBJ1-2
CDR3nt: TGTGCCAGCTCGACGGGGTCCTGGGATGGCTACACCTTC
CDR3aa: CASSTGSWDGYTF

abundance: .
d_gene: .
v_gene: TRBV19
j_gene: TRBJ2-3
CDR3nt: TGTGCCAGTAGTACCCCACCGGGAGATACGCAGTATTTT
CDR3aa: CASSTPPGDTQYF